This TCR beta chain derives from a study of cytomegalovirus exposure and HLA in healthy donors. This CDR3 is built from 13 residues. Germline V gene lookup returns CDR1 MNHEY and CDR2 SVGAGI. The trim removed 6 bases at V and 7 bases at J, leaving 8 bases unmatched. A multiplex PCR was run with 60 Vbeta primers and 13 Jbeta primers. TCRdb's table, derived via immunoSEQ multiplex PCR, lists solely in-frame clones and lacks some. The repertoire consists of around 130,000 clones, with 81% occurring once and the leading ten covering about 0.74%. Study-wide findings and caveats: As a later analysis showed, a missense DCLRE1C variant was linked to trimming of TCR beta V- and J-genes.

Note on this clone: What it binds is not known.

Input material: PBMCs. The J gene is TRBJ2-5, the V gene TRBV6-5; TRBD2 agrees at 7 bases. The receptor was derived from a man aged 18 to 30 in good health and CMV-seronegative. Written as DNA, the CDR3 is TGTGCCAGCAGGGGGGGGGTTCCGGGGACCCAGTACTTC. Its protein is CASRGGVPGTQYF.